The 18 T cell receptor beta chains reported below all come from one sample, sequenced in a study of T cells after yellow fever vaccination. One entry per CDR3 protein results from TCRdb running MiXCR on the 5' RACE reads. The sample has about 74,000 distinct CDR3 sequences, roughly 7.4% seen once. This material consisted of CD8+ T cells sorted from PBMCs, taken around 5 days after the first yellow fever vaccination. These receptors all stem from a man between 18 and 35 years old who received the YFV17D yellow fever vaccine.

There are many counts of this clonotype. This chain connects TRBV6-5 to TRBJ2-3; perhaps TRBD1 as D (6 bases). V was clipped by 1 base and J by 6 bases, with 14 bases between them. The CDR3 sequence is 15 residues long. Germline-derived CDR1 and CDR2 are MNHEY and SVGAGI. CDR3 in DNA: TGTGCCAGCAGTTACTTCGGACAGAGCGACGATACGCAGTATTTT. This encodes CASSYFGQSDDTQYF.

CDR3 region: CASSQEDGGAYEQYF. As DNA, the CDR3 is TGCGCCAGCAGCCAAGAAGACGGGGGGGCCTACGAGCAGTACTTC. The chain links TRBV4-1 to TRBJ2-7, with 8 bases that match TRBD2. Per germline, CDR1 MGHRA and CDR2 YSYEKL. This CDR3 is 15 amino acids long. The V gene end was trimmed by 0 bases and the J gene end by 2 bases; junction bases not matched to a gene: 3.

In its sample, this clonotype was seen many times. This chain joins TRBV29-1 and TRBJ2-1; D call uncertain. V gave up 0 bases and J gave up 9 bases, with 15 bases separating them. The V gene's germline CDR1 is SQVTM and CDR2 ANQGSEA. This CDR3 is built from 14 residues. The CDR3 spells CSVEEMLVGPEQFF. Written as DNA, the CDR3 is TGCAGCGTTGAAGAAATGCTTGTAGGGCCTGAGCAGTTCTTC.

The table lists this clonotype with a few counts. The chain is built from TRBV27 and TRBJ2-3; 12 bases align to TRBD2. CDR1 and CDR2 from the germline V gene are MNHEY and SMNVEV (reference sequence). This CDR3 contains 16 residues. V lost 7 bases, J lost 5 bases, and 10 bases stayed unmatched. DNA of the CDR3: TGTGCCAGCATCCCTGGACTAGCGGGGAGGGGAGATACGCAGTATTTT. Translation: CASIPGLAGRGDTQYF.

In its sample, this clonotype was seen many times. V gene TRBV6-1 combines with J gene TRBJ2-3; 7 nucleotides align to TRBD1. The trim removed 0 bases at V and 4 bases at J, leaving 7 bases unmatched. The CDR3 extends over 16 amino acids. Germline values: CDR1 MNHNS, CDR2 SASEGT. The DNA of the CDR3 is TGTGCCAGCAGTGAAGCTCAGGGGGAAAAAGCAGATACGCAGTATTTT. It encodes CASSEAQGEKADTQYF.

The chain joins TRBV7-9 to TRBJ2-3; 8 nucleotides agree with TRBD2. Trimming took 7 bases from V and 2 from J; bases not matched to a gene: 14. The CDR3 extends over 17 amino acids. Germline V CDR1 and CDR2: SEHNR, FQNEAQ (reference sequence). Written as DNA, the CDR3 is TGTGCCAGCAACTCCCTTTTGGCGGGGGGCTACACAGATACGCAGTATTTT. It is translated as CASNSLLAGGYTDTQYF.

This clonotype was counted between two and nine times. CDR3 sequence (DNA): TGCAGCGTTGAATCCAGGGGGGAATTCTACGAGCAGTACTTC. Its translation is CSVESRGEFYEQYF. V and J are TRBV29-1 and TRBJ2-7, with a tentative D call TRBD1 (7 bases). This CDR3 comprises 14 residues. CDR1 is SQVTM and CDR2 is ANQGSEA in the germline V gene. With 2 bases removed from V and 3 bases from J, the gap between germline ends came to 14 bases.

This clonotype was counted a few times. The chain uses TRBV30 and TRBJ1-4; D is possibly TRBD1 (6 bases). CDR1 is GTSNPN and CDR2 is SVGIG in the germline V gene (reference sequence). The CDR3 runs to 12 residues. V lost 6 bases and J 10 bases, leaving 15 bases between the germline ends. CDR3 amino acids: CACPGVEGKLFF. CDR3 coding DNA: TGTGCCTGCCCAGGGGTGGAAGGAAAACTGTTTTTT.

This clonotype was recorded at least ten times. The chain couples TRBV7-8 to TRBJ2-7; 8 bases map to TRBD1. This CDR3 contains 13 residues. The junction had 3 bases not matched to a gene; V was cut back by 5 bases and J by 3 bases. Germline CDR1 and CDR2: SGHVS and FQNEAQ. Here the CDR3 reads CASSAGTGYEQYV. For the CDR3, the DNA is TGTGCCAGCAGCGCCGGGACAGGCTACGAGCAGTACGTC.

This clonotype has ten or more counts. The rearrangement links TRBV12-3 or TRBV12-4 to TRBJ1-1, with 10 bases identical to TRBD1. The V gene end was trimmed by 3 bases and the J gene end by 0 bases; junction bases not matched to a gene: 4. CDR3 length: 16 amino acids. CDR3 nucleotide sequence: TGTGCCAGCAGTTTGACAGGGGGCCGGATGAACACTGAAGCTTTCTTT. It yields the protein CASSLTGGRMNTEAFF.

This clonotype was counted ten times or more. The chain uses TRBV28 and TRBJ1-1; D is uncertain. This CDR3 region has 11 residues. Trimming stripped 5 bases from V and 10 bases from J, with 11 bases between. The germline V gene encodes CDR1 MDHEN and CDR2 SYDVKM. Written as DNA, the CDR3 is TGTGCCAGCAGTCCCGGGTATGGAGCTTTCTTT. This encodes CASSPGYGAFF.

This clonotype showed up many times. The V call is TRBV12-3 or TRBV12-4, the J call TRBJ1-3, with D perhaps TRBD1 (6 bases). Trimming left V 6 bases short and J 7 bases short, with 10 bases between. The CDR3 is 12 amino acids. CDR3 sequence (DNA): TGTGCCAGCAGCCTAGGGGGGAACACCATATATTTT. It is translated as CASSLGGNTIYF.

The chain links TRBV4-2 to TRBJ2-6; D might be TRBD1 (5 bases). V gave up 3 bases and J gave up 0 bases, with 9 bases separating them. Germline assignment: CDR1 LGHNA and CDR2 YNFKEQ. The CDR3 length is 16 residues. CDR3 loop: CASSHQDNSGANVLTF. DNA of the CDR3: TGTGCCAGCAGCCACCAGGACAACTCTGGGGCCAACGTCCTGACTTTC.

This clonotype was recorded a few times. This chain links TRBV11-2 with TRBJ1-1; D is undetermined. This CDR3 is built from 13 residues. Trimming pared 0 bases from V and 1 base from J, leaving 3 bases between. Looked up from germline, CDR1 is SGHAT and CDR2 is FQNNGV. CDR3 in amino acids: CASSLEWNTEAFF. CDR3 sequence (DNA): TGTGCCAGCAGCTTAGAGTGGAACACTGAAGCTTTCTTT.

This clonotype was detected many times. The V gene is TRBV27, the J gene TRBJ2-7; 12 bases are a match to TRBD1. Germline CDR1 is MNHEY and CDR2 is SMNVEV (reference sequence). J was trimmed by 7 bases and V by 3 bases; bases with no gene match: 4. This CDR3 region has 14 residues. DNA of the CDR3: TGTGCCAGCAGTTTGGGACAGGGGGCAAGGGAGCAGTACTTC. It yields the protein CASSLGQGAREQYF.

This clonotype has just a few counts. The V gene is TRBV19, the J gene TRBJ1-6; unclear D gene. CDR3 length: 14 amino acids. Trimming pared 8 bases from V and 10 bases from J, leaving 18 bases between. Germline-derived CDR1 and CDR2 are LNHDA and SQIVND (reference sequence). The chain's CDR3 is CASRKNWGSSPLHF. CDR3 sequence (DNA): TGTGCCAGTCGGAAGAATTGGGGTTCATCACCCCTCCACTTT.

The chain uses TRBV6-6 and TRBJ1-1; D not certain. This CDR3 has 13 amino acids. In germline, CDR1 is MNHNY, CDR2 SVGAGI (reference sequence). Trimming shortened V by 4 bases and J by 3 bases, and 9 bases separated the two germline ends. The CDR3 reads CASSFREYTEAFF. The CDR3 DNA sequence: TGTGCCAGCAGTTTCCGTGAGTACACTGAAGCTTTCTTT.

This clonotype has a count of ten or more. This chain connects TRBV5-1 to TRBJ2-4, with 10 bases lining up with TRBD1. The CDR3 is made up of 20 amino acids. Germline V lookup: CDR1 SGHRS, CDR2 YFSETQ. The junction had 14 bases not matched to a gene; V was cut back by 2 bases and J by 0 bases. DNA for the CDR3: TGCGCCAGCAGCTTCCGCTCGACTCCGGGACAGGGGCTAGCCAAAAACATTCAGTACTTC. The encoded protein is CASSFRSTPGQGLAKNIQYF.